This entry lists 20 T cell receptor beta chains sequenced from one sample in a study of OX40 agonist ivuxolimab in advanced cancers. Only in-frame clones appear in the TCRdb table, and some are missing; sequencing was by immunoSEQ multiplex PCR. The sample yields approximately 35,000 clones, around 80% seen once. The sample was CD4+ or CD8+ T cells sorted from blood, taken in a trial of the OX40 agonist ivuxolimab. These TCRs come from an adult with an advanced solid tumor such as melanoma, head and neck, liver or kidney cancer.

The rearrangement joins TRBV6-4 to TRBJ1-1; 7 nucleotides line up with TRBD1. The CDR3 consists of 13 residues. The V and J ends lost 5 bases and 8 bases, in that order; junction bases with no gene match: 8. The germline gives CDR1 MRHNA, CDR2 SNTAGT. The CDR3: CASSYPPGQEAFF. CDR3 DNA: TGTGCCAGCAGTTATCCCCCGGGACAGGAAGCTTTCTTT.

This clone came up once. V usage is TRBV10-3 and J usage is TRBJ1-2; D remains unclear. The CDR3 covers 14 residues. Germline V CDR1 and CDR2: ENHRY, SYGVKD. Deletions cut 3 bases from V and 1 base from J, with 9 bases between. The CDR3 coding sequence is TGTGCCATCAGTGAACCAGCCATTAACTATGGCTACACCTTC. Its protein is CAISEPAINYGYTF.

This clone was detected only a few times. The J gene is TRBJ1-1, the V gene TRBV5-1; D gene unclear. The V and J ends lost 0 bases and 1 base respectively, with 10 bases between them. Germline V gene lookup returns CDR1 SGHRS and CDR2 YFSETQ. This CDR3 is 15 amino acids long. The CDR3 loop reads CASSLAQAPNTEAFF. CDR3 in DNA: TGCGCCAGCAGCTTGGCCCAGGCGCCGAACACTGAAGCTTTCTTT. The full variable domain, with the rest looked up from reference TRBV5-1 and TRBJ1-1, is KAGVTQTPRYLIKTRGQQVTLSCSPISGHRSVSWYQQTPGQGLQFLFEYFSETQRNKGNFPGRFSGRQFSNSRSEMNVSTLELGDSALYLCASSLAQAPNTEAFFGQGTRLTVV.

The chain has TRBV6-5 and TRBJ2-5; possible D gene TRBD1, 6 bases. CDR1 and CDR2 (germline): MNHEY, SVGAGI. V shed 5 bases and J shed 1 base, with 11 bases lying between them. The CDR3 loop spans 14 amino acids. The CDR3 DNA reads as TGTGCCAGCAGTGCCACGGACAGCCAAGAGACCCAGTACTTC. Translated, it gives CASSATDSQETQYF.

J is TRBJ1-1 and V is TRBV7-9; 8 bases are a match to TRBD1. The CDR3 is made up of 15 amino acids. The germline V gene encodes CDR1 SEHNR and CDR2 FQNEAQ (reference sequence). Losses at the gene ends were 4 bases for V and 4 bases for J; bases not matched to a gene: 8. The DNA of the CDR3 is TGTGCCAGCAGCTATTACAGGGGGGAGAGCACTGAAGCTTTCTTT. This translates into CASSYYRGESTEAFF.

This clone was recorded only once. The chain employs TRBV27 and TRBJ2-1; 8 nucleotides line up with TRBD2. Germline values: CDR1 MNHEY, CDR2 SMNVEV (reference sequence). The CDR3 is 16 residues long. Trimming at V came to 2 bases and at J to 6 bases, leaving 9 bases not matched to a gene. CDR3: CASSLGAVGGANEQFF. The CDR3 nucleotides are TGTGCCAGCAGTTTAGGGGCGGTCGGGGGGGCCAATGAGCAGTTCTTC.

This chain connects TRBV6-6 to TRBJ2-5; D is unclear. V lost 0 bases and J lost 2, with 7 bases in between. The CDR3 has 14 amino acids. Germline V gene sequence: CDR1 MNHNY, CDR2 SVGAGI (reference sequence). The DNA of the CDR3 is TGTGCCAGCAGTTACTCAGGCAGACAAGAGACCCAGTACTTC. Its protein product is CASSYSGRQETQYF.

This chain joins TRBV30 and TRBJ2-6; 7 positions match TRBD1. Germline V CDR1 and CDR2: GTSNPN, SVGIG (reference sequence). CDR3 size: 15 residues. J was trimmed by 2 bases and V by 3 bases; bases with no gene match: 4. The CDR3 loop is CAWRRQGPGANVLTF. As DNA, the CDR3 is TGTGCCTGGAGGCGACAGGGCCCTGGGGCCAACGTCCTGACTTTC. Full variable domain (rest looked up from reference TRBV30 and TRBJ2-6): SQTIHQWPATLVQPVGSPLSLECTVEGTSNPNLYWYRQAAGRGLQLLFYSVGIGQISSEVPQNLSASRPQDRQFILSSKKLLLSDSGFYLCAWRRQGPGANVLTFGAGSRLTVL.

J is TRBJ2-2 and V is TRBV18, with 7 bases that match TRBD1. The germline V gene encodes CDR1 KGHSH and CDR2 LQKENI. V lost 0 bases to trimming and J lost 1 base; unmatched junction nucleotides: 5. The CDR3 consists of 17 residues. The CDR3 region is CASSPPGQIENTGELFF. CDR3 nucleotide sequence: TGTGCCAGCTCACCACCGGGACAGATTGAGAACACCGGGGAGCTGTTTTTT.

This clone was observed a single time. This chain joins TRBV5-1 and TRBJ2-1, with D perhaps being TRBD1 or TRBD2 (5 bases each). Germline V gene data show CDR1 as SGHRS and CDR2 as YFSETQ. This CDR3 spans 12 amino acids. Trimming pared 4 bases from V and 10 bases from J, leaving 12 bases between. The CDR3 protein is CASSGTGAEQFF. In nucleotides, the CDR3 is TGCGCCAGCAGCGGGACCGGGGCAGAGCAGTTCTTC.

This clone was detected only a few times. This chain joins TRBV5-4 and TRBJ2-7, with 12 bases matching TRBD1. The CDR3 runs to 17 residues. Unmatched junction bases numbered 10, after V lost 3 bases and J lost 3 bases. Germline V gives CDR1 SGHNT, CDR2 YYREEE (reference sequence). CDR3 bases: TGTGCCAGCAGCTCCACAACCGGGACAGGGGGCTTCTACGAGCAGTACTTC. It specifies CASSSTTGTGGFYEQYF. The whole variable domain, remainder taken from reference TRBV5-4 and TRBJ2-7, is ETGVTQSPTHLIKTRGQQVTLRCSSQSGHNTVSWYQQALGQGPQFIFQYYREEENGRGNFPPRFSGLQFPNYSSELNVNALELDDSALYLCASSSTTGTGGFYEQYFGPGTRLTVT.

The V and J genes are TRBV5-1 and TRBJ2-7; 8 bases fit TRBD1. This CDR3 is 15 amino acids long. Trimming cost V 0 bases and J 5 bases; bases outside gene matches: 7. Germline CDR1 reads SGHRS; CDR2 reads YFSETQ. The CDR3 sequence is CASSLEQGGWDEQYF. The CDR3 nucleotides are TGCGCCAGCAGCTTGGAACAGGGGGGTTGGGACGAGCAGTACTTC.

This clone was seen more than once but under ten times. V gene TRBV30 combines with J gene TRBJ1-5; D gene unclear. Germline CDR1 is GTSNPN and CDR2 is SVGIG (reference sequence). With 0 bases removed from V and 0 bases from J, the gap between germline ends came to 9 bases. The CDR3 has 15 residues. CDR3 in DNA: TGTGCCTGGAGTGTAAGCCAGAATAGCAATCAGCCCCAGCATTTT. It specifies CAWSVSQNSNQPQHF.

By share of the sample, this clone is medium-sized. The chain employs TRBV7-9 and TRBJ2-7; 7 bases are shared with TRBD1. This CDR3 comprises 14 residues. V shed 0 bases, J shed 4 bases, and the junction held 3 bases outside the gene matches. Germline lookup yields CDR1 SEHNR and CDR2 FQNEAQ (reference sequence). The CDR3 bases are TGTGCCAGCAGCTTAGCAGGGGGCGGGTACGAGCAGTACTTC. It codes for CASSLAGGGYEQYF.

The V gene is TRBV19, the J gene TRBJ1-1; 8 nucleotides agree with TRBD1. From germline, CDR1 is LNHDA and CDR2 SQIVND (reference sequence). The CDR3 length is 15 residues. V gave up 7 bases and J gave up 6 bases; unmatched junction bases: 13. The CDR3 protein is CASTTRGRGPSEAFF. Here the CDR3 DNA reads TGTGCCAGTACAACCAGGGGGCGCGGACCTTCTGAAGCTTTCTTT.

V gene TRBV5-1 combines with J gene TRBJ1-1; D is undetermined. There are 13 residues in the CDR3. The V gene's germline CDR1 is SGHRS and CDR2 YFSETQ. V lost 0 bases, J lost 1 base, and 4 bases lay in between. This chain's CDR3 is CASSLGGNTEAFF. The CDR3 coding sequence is TGCGCCAGCAGCTTGGGCGGGAACACTGAAGCTTTCTTT.

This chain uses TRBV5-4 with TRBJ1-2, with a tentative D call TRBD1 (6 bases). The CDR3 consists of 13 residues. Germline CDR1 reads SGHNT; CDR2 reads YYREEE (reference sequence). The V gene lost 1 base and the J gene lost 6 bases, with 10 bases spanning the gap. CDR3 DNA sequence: TGTGCCAGCAGCTTGCTGGGGGACAATGGCTACACCTTC. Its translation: CASSLLGDNGYTF.

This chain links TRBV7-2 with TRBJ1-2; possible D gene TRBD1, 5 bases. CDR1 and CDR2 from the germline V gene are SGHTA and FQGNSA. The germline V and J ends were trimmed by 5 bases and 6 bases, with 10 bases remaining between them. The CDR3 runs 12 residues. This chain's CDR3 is CASSPRTNGYTF. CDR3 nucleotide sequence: TGTGCCAGCAGCCCCCGGACAAATGGCTACACCTTC.

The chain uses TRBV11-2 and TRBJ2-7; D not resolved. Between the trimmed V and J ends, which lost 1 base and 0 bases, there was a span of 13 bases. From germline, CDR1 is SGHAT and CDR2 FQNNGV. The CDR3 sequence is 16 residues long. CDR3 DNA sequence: TGTGCCAGCAGCTTAGTGTGGGCAGTAAGCTCCTACGAGCAGTACTTC. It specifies CASSLVWAVSSYEQYF.

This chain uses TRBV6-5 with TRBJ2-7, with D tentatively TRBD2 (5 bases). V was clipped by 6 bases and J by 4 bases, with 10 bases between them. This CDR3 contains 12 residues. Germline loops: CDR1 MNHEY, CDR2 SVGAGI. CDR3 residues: CASRAGGYEQYF. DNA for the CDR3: TGTGCCAGCAGGGCTGGAGGTTACGAGCAGTACTTC.